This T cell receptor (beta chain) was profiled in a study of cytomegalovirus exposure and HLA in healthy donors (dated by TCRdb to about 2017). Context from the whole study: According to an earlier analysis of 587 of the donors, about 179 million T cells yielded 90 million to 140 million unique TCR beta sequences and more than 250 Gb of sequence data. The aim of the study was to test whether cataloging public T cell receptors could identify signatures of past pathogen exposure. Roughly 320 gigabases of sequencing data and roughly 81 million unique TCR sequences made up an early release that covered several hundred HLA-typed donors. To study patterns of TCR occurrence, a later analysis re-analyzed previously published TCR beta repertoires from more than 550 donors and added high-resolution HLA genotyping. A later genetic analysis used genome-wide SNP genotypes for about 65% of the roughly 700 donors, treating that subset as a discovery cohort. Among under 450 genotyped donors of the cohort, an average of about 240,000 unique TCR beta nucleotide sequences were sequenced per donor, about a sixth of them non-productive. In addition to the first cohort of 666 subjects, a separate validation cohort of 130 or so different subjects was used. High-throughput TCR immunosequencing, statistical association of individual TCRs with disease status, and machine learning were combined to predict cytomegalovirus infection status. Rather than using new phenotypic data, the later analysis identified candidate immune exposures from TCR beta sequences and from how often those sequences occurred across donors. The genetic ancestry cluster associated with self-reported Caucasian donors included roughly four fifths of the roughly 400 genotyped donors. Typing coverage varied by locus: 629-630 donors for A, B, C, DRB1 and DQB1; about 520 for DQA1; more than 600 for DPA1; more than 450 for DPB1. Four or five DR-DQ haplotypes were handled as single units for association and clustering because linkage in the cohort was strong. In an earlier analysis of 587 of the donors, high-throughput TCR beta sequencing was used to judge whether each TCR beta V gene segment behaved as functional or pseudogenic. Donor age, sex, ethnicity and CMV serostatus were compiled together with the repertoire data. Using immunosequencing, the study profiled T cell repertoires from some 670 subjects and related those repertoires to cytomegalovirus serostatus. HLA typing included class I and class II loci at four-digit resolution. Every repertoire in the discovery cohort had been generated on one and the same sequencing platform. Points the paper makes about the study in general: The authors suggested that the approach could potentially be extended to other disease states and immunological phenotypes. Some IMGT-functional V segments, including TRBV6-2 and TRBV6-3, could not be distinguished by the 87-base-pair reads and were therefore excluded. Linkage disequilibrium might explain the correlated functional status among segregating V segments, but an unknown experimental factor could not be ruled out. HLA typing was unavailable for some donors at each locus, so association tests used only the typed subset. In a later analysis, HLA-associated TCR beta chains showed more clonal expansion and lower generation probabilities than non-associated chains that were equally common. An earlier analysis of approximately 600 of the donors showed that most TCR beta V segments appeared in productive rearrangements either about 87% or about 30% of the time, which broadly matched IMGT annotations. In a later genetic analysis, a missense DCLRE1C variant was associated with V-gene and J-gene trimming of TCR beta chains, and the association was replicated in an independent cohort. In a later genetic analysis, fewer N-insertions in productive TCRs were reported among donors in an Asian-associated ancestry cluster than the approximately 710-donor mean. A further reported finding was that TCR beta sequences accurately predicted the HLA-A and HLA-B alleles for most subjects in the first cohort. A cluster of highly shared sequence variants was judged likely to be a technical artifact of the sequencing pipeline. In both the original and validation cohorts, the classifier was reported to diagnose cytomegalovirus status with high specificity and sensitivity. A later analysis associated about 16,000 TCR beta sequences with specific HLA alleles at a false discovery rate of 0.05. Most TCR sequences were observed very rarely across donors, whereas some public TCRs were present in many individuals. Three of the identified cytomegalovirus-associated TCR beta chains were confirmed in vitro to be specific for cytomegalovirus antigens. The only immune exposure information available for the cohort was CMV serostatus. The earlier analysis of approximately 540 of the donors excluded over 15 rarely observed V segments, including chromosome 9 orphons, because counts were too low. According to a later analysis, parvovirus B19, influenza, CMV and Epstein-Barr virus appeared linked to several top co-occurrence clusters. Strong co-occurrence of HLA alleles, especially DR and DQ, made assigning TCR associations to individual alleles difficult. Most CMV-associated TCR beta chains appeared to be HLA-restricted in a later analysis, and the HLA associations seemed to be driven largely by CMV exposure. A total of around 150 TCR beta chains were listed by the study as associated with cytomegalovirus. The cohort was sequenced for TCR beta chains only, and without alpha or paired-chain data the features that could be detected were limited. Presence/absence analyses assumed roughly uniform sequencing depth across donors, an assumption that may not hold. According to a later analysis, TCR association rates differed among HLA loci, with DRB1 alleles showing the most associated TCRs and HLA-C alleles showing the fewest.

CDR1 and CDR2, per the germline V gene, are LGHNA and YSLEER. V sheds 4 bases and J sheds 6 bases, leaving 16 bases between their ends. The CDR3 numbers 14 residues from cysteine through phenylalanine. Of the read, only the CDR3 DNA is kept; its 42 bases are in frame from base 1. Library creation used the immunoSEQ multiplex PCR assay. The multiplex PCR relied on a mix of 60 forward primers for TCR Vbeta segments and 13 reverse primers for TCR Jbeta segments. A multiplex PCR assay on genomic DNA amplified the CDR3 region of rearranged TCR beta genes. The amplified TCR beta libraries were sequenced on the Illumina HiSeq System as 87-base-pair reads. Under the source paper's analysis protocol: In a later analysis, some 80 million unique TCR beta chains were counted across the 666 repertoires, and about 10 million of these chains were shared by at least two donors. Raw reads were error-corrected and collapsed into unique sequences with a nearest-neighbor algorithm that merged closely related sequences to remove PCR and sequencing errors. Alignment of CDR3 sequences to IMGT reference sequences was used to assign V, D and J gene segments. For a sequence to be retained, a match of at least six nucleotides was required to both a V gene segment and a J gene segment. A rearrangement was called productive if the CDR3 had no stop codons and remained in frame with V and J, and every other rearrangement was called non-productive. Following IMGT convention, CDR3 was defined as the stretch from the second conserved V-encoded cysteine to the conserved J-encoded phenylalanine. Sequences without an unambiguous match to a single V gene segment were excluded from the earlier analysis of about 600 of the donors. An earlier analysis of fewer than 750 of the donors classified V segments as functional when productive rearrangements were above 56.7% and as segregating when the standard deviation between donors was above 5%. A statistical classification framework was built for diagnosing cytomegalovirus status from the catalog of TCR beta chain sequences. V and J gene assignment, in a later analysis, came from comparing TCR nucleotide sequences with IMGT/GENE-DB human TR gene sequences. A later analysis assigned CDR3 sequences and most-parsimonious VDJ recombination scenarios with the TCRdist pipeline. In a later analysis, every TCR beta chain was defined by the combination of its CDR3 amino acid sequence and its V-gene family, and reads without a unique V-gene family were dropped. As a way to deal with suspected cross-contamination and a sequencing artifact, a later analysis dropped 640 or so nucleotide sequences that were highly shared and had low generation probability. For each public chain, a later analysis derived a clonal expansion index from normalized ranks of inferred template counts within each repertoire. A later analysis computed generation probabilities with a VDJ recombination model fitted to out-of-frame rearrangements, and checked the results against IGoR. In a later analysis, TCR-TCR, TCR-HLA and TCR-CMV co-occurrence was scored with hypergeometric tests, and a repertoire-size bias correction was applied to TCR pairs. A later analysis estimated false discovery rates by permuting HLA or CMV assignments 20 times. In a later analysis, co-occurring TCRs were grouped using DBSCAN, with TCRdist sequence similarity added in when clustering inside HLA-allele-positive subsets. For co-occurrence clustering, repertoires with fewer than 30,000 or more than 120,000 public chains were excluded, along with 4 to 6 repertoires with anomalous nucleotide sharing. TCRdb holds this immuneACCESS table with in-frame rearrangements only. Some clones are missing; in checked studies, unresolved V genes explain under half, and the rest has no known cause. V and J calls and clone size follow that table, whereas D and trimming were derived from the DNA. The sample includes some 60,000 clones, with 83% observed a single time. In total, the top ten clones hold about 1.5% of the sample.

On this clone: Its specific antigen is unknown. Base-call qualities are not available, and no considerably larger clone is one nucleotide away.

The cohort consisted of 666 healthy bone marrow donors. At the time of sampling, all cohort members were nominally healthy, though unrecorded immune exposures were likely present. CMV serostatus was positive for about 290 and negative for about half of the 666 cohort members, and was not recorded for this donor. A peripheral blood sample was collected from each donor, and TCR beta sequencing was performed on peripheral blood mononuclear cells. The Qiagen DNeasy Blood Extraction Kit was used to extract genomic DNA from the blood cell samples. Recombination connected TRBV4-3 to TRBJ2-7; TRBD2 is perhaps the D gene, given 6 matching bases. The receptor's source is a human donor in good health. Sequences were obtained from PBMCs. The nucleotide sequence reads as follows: TGCGCCAGCAGCCGACAGTCGGGGGTGGGCGAGCAGTACTTC. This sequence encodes CASSRQSGVGEQYF.